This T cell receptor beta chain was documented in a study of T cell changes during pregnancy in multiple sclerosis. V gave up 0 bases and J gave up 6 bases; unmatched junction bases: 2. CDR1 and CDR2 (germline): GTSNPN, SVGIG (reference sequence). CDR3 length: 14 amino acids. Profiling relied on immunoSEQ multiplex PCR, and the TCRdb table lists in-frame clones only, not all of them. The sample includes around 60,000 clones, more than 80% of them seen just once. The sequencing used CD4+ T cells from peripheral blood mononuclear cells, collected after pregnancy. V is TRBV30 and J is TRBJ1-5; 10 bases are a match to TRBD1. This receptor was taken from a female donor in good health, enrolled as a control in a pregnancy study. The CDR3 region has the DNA TGTGCCTGGAGTGTGACAGGGGGCAGTCAGCCCCAGCATTTT. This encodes CAWSVTGGSQPQHF.